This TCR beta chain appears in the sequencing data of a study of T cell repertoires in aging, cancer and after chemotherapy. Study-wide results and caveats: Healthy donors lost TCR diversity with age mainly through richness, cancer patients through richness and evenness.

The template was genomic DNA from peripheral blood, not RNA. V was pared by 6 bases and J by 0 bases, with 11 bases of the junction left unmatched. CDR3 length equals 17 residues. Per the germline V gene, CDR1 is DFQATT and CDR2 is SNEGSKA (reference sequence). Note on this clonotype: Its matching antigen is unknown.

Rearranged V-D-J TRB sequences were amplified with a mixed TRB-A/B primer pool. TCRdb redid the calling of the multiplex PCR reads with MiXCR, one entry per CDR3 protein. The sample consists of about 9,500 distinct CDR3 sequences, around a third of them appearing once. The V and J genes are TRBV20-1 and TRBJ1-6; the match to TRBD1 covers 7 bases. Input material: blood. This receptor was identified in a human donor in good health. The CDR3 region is CSASRGRGSSYNSPLHF. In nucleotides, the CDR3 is TGCAGTGCATCCAGGGGGAGGGGGAGCTCCTATAATTCACCCCTCCACTTT.